This T cell receptor beta chain was sequenced for a study of cytomegalovirus exposure and HLA in healthy donors. Note on this clone: As yet, its antigen is unknown.

Study-level points and caveats: The study listed 164 cytomegalovirus-associated TCR beta chains.

This PCR relied on a set of 60 Vbeta primers and 13 Jbeta primers. Measured with immunoSEQ multiplex PCR; TCRdb has only the in-frame clones, and not every one. The data contain 95,000 or so clones, around 86% of them singletons. Healthy bone marrow donors made up the donors. CDR1 and CDR2 from the germline V gene are SEHNR and FQNEAQ (reference sequence). Trimming cost V 6 bases and J 4 bases, with 12 bases left between them. This CDR3 is 13 amino acids long. The sample comprised PBMCs. The gene calls are TRBV7-9 and TRBJ1-1, with TRBD1 as a possible D gene (6 bases). The TCR was taken from a woman in her sixties or seventies in good health and CMV-seropositive. The CDR3 sequence is CASSTGTVTEAFF. The CDR3 bases are TGTGCCAGCAGTACAGGGACGGTCACTGAAGCTTTCTTT.